Following are 18 T cell receptor beta chains from one sample sequenced in a study of blood T cell repertoires in COVID-19. Clones were read by immunoSEQ multiplex PCR, and TCRdb kept only the in-frame ones, dropping some. The sample has 200,000 to 250,000 clones; roughly nine tenths are singletons. Sequencing was done on a sample of peripheral blood. The receptors here all came from a woman between 50 and 59 years old with COVID-19, enrolled during active disease.

The chain employs TRBV10-1 and TRBJ2-1; a weak D match, TRBD1 (5 bases). The germline V gene has CDR1 WNHNN and CDR2 SYGVQD (reference sequence). CDR3 size: 13 residues. V was clipped by 4 bases and J by 7 bases, with 11 bases between them. CDR3 DNA sequence: TGCGCCAGCAGTGCGCAGGGTTGGAATGAGCAGTTCTTC. Its protein is CASSAQGWNEQFF.

This chain joins TRBV18 and TRBJ2-1, with 7 bases identical to TRBD1. V lost 3 bases, J lost 4 bases, and 6 bases stayed unmatched. Germline lookup yields CDR1 KGHSH and CDR2 LQKENI. The CDR3 contains 15 residues. CDR3 sequence (DNA): TGTGCCAGCTCACCCCTGGGGACAGATTACAATGAGCAGTTCTTC. Translated, it gives CASSPLGTDYNEQFF. The entire variable domain, with the rest obtained from reference TRBV18 and TRBJ2-1, is as follows: NAGVMQNPRHLVRRRGQEARLRCSPMKGHSHVYWYRQLPEEGLKFMVYLQKENIIDESGMPKERFSAEFPKEGPSILRIQQVVRGDSAAYFCASSPLGTDYNEQFFGPGTRLTVL.

This rearrangement joins TRBV11-2 to TRBJ1-2, with 7 bases fitting TRBD1. Germline V gene lookup returns CDR1 SGHAT and CDR2 FQNNGV. With V trimmed by 4 bases and J by 2 bases, 7 bases remained unmatched. This CDR3 has 15 amino acids. In nucleotides, the CDR3 is TGTGCCAGCAGCTCGGGACAGCCGGGGAACTATGGCTACACCTTC. It codes for CASSSGQPGNYGYTF. The complete variable domain, with remaining parts taken from reference TRBV11-2 and TRBJ1-2, reads EAGVAQSPRYKIIEKRQSVAFWCNPISGHATLYWYQQILGQGPKLLIQFQNNGVVDDSQLPKDRFSAERLKGVDSTLKIQPAKLEDSAVYLCASSSGQPGNYGYTFGSGTRLTVV.

This chain connects TRBV10-3 to TRBJ2-3; 7 positions agree with TRBD1. This CDR3 has 14 residues. Trimming removed 6 bases from V and 5 bases from J; junction bases left unmatched: 8. Germline V gives CDR1 ENHRY, CDR2 SYGVKD. The CDR3 region is CAIRDDRAVDTQYF. For the CDR3, the DNA is TGTGCCATCAGGGACGACAGGGCTGTAGATACGCAGTATTTT.

The genes are TRBV18 and TRBJ1-5, with a weak D call TRBD1 (5 bases). Trimming pared 1 base from V and 4 bases from J, leaving 14 bases between. This CDR3 region has 16 residues. The germline CDR1 and CDR2 sequences are KGHSH and LQKENI. The CDR3 region has the DNA TGTGCCAGCTCACCACGAAGGGGAACCCAGAATCAGCCCCAGCATTTT. This codes for CASSPRRGTQNQPQHF.

The chain has TRBV4-1 and TRBJ2-7, with a possible D match to TRBD2 (6 bases). Trimming took 0 bases from V and 5 from J, leaving 14 bases between them. Per the germline V gene, CDR1 is MGHRA and CDR2 is YSYEKL. The CDR3 consists of 15 residues. This chain's CDR3 is CASSQDVGGSNEQYV. The CDR3 DNA reads as TGCGCCAGCAGCCAAGATGTGGGGGGTTCCAACGAGCAGTACGTC.

The CDR3: CASTHSGVPGGETQYF. DNA of the CDR3: TGTGCCAGCACCCACTCGGGGGTTCCGGGCGGAGAGACCCAGTACTTC. This chain joins TRBV5-6 and TRBJ2-5; perhaps TRBD2 as D (6 bases). Germline CDR1 reads SGHDT; CDR2 reads YYEEEE. V was pared by 6 bases and J by 4 bases, with 22 bases between. This CDR3 comprises 16 residues.

This rearrangement joins TRBV29-1 to TRBJ2-7; TRBD1 is a possible D gene (6 bases). Germline V gene sequence: CDR1 SQVTM, CDR2 ANQGSEA. The CDR3 is 12 amino acids. V was trimmed by 7 bases and J by 6 bases, leaving 16 bases between them. CDR3 nucleotide sequence: TGCAGCGGCACAGGGACGTCTCGCGAGCAGTACTTC. Its translation: CSGTGTSREQYF.

The chain couples TRBV2 to TRBJ1-2, with 9 nucleotides matching TRBD1. CDR3 size: 13 residues. J lost 9 bases, V lost 5 bases, and 7 bases had no gene match. CDR1 is SNHLY and CDR2 is FYNNEI in the germline V gene. The DNA of the CDR3 is TGTGCCAGCAGTTCAGGACAGGGGTACAGCTACACCTTC. It is translated as CASSSGQGYSYTF. Supplemented by reference TRBV2 and TRBJ1-2, the full variable domain reads EPEVTQTPSHQVTQMGQEVILRCVPISNHLYFYWYRQILGQKVEFLVSFYNNEISEKSEIFDDQFSVERPDGSNFTLKIRSTKLEDSAMYFCASSSGQGYSYTFGSGTRLTVV.

The chain is built from TRBV19 and TRBJ2-1; TRBD2 matches at 8 bases. Germline assignment: CDR1 LNHDA and CDR2 SQIVND (reference sequence). V dropped 1 base and J dropped 6; count of bases not matched to a gene: 2. This CDR3 contains 14 residues. The CDR3 nucleotides read TGTGCCAGTAGTATAGCGGGGGGGGTCAATGAGCAGTTCTTC. Protein sequence: CASSIAGGVNEQFF.

CDR3 sequence (DNA): TGTGCCAGCAGCATCGGACTAGCCCTGGAGACCCAGTACTTC. This translates into CASSIGLALETQYF. This rearrangement joins TRBV5-5 to TRBJ2-5, with 8 bases aligning to TRBD2. This CDR3 has 14 amino acids. CDR1 is SGHKS, CDR2 YYEKEE, per germline (reference sequence). With V trimmed by 4 bases and J by 5 bases, 7 bases remained unmatched.

This chain joins TRBV19 and TRBJ1-2; tentative D call: TRBD1 (5 bases). Germline-derived CDR1 and CDR2 are LNHDA and SQIVND (reference sequence). This CDR3 region has 16 residues. The V and J ends lost 10 bases and 2 bases respectively, with 23 bases between them. The CDR3 here is CAISPGGRVPNYGYTF. The DNA for the CDR3 is TGTGCCATTTCGCCCGGGGGGAGAGTGCCAAACTATGGCTACACCTTC.

The J gene is TRBJ2-3, the V gene TRBV12-5; 13 bases map to TRBD2. Germline V gene sequence: CDR1 LGHNT, CDR2 FRNRAP. The CDR3 consists of 16 residues. V gave up 6 bases and J gave up 1 base; unmatched junction bases: 4. The CDR3 sequence: CASGNGLAGGTDTQYF. The CDR3 nucleotides are TGTGCTAGTGGCAACGGACTAGCGGGGGGCACAGATACGCAGTATTTT.

This chain connects TRBV4-1 to TRBJ2-5; 12 nucleotides agree with TRBD2. Per germline, CDR1 MGHRA and CDR2 YSYEKL. V shed 4 bases and J 2 bases; nucleotides not matched to a gene: 5. The CDR3 has 16 residues. CDR3 residues: CASSLAGLAGQETQYF. DNA for the CDR3: TGCGCCAGCAGCCTCGCAGGACTAGCGGGGCAAGAGACCCAGTACTTC.

V usage is TRBV9 and J usage is TRBJ2-3; 12 positions match TRBD1. Trimming at V came to 4 bases and at J to 5 bases, leaving 11 bases not matched to a gene. CDR1 and CDR2 from the germline V gene are SGDLS and YYNGEE. The CDR3 totals 17 residues. The CDR3 DNA reads TGTGCCAGCAGCTCAGATCCCGGGACAGGGGGCAGAGATACGCAGTATTTT. Translation gives CASSSDPGTGGRDTQYF.

The J gene is TRBJ2-7, the V gene TRBV7-8; D might be TRBD2 (5 bases). The CDR3 runs 13 residues. From germline, CDR1 is SGHVS and CDR2 FQNEAQ. V was trimmed by 5 bases and J by 6 bases, leaving 14 bases between them. The CDR3 coding sequence is TGTGCCAGCAGCCCATCCCGGGAAAGCGAGCAGTACTTC. Its protein product is CASSPSRESEQYF.

V and J are TRBV5-1 and TRBJ2-3; 14 nucleotides align to TRBD2. Germline lookup yields CDR1 SGHRS and CDR2 YFSETQ. The trim removed 2 bases at V and 2 bases at J, leaving 10 bases unmatched. The length of the CDR3 is 19 residues. The CDR3 spells CASSLIGTSGGIITDTQYF. The CDR3 DNA reads as TGCGCCAGCAGCTTAATCGGGACTAGCGGGGGAATCATCACAGATACGCAGTATTTT. Variable domain in full (rest from reference TRBV5-1 and TRBJ2-3): KAGVTQTPRYLIKTRGQQVTLSCSPISGHRSVSWYQQTPGQGLQFLFEYFSETQRNKGNFPGRFSGRQFSNSRSEMNVSTLELGDSALYLCASSLIGTSGGIITDTQYFGPGTRLTVL.

This clone was picked up one time. The CDR3 DNA follows: TGTGCCAGTAGTTCCCGGGTCAACAATGAGCAGTTCTTC. This codes for CASSSRVNNEQFF. The rearrangement links TRBV19 to TRBJ2-1; D gene unclear. CDR1 and CDR2 (germline): LNHDA, SQIVND (reference sequence). The V end lost 5 bases, the J end lost 5 bases, and 10 bases lay between the germline ends. CDR3 size: 13 residues.